A selection of T cell receptor beta chains follows, all from one sample in a study of PD-L1 blockade in urothelial cancer. The method was immunoSEQ multiplex PCR; TCRdb's version includes in-frame clones alone and lacks a portion of them. The table has approximately 72,000 clones, about 90% seen once. The specimen comprised PBMCs, sampled around atezolizumab (anti-PD-L1) treatment. The receptors shown here come from a man aged 60 to 75 with urothelial cancer. CDR3s include the opening cysteine and the closing phenylalanine or tryptophan. The D gene is left open where the match is weak. Only some rows state a clone size, as once, few, many or a class for expanded clones.

V gene,J gene,D gene,clone size,CDR3 DNA,CDR3 protein
TRBV5-1,TRBJ2-5,TRBD2,-,TGCGCCAGCAGCCCCGGGACTAGCGGGGGTAGAAGGTTTACAGAGACCCAGTACTTC,CASSPGTSGGRRFTETQYF
TRBV6-5,TRBJ2-7,-,-,TGTGCCAGCAGTGGGACAAGTTATGGGGAGCAGTACTTC,CASSGTSYGEQYF
TRBV7-9,TRBJ2-7,-,-,TGTGCCAGCAGCTTAGAGGGGTCAATTGCCGAGCAGTACTTC,CASSLEGSIAEQYF
TRBV14,TRBJ2-6,TRBD2,-,TGTGCCAGCAGCCGACGACTAGCGGGGGGGCCTGGTGGGGCCAACGTCCTGACTTTC,CASSRRLAGGPGGANVLTF
TRBV2,TRBJ1-2,-,-,TGTGCCAGCAGTGAAGTCAGGATTCCCTATGGCTACACCTTC,CASSEVRIPYGYTF
TRBV11-2,TRBJ2-1,-,-,TGTGCCAGCAGTCTAAAGCGGGCCATCCCCTACAATGAGCAGTTCTTC,CASSLKRAIPYNEQFF
TRBV6-1,TRBJ1-6,TRBD1,-,TGTGCCAGCAGTGAACTCGTGGGACAGGGAGTCCATTCACCCCTCCACTTT,CASSELVGQGVHSPLHF
TRBV7-8,TRBJ1-3,-,once,TGTGCCAGCAGGCCGACGGTGCTCGGGAACACCATATATTTT,CASRPTVLGNTIYF
TRBV30,TRBJ1-5,TRBD1,-,TGTGCCTGGAGTGCCGACAGGGGAGGCAATCAGCCCCAGCATTTT,CAWSADRGGNQPQHF
TRBV28,TRBJ1-5,TRBD1,-,TGTGCCAGCAGTCGCTGGTTGACAGGGGGCAACAATCAGCCCCAGCATTTT,CASSRWLTGGNNQPQHF
TRBV11-2,TRBJ2-7,TRBD2,-,TGTGCCAGCAGCGCTAGGGCGGCGGGGGGCCCTTACGAGCAGTACTTC,CASSARAAGGPYEQYF
TRBV14,TRBJ2-5,-,-,TGTGCCAGCAGCCAAGTTCCGGAGACCCAGTACTTC,CASSQVPETQYF
TRBV14,TRBJ1-1,TRBD1,once,TGTGCCAGCAGCCCCTGGACAGGCCGGGGCGCTGAAGCTTTCTTT,CASSPWTGRGAEAFF
TRBV4-3,TRBJ2-1,-,-,TGCGCCAGCAGCCAAGATTTGGGGGTAGCGGAGAGGAATGAGCAGTTCTTC,CASSQDLGVAERNEQFF
TRBV4-1,TRBJ1-6,TRBD1,-,TGCGCCAGCAGCCAAGAAGACAGGGGGAGATCACCCCTCCACTTT,CASSQEDRGRSPLHF
TRBV7-8,TRBJ2-3,TRBD2,once,TGTGCCAGCAGCTTAGTCCTAGCGGGGGGCACAGATACGCAGTATTTT,CASSLVLAGGTDTQYF
TRBV15,TRBJ1-1,TRBD1,-,TGTGCCACCAGCAGCCCAGGGGGCACTGAAGCTTTCTTT,CATSSPGGTEAFF
TRBV6-5,TRBJ2-7,-,-,TGTGCCAGCAGGGCACAGGGAGGGGTCAACGAGCAGTACTTC,CASRAQGGVNEQYF
TRBV7-2,TRBJ1-2,-,-,TGTGCCAGCAGCTACGACGGGGACTATGGCTACACCTTC,CASSYDGDYGYTF
TRBV7-9,TRBJ2-5,TRBD2,once,TGTGCCAGCAGCTTAAGCCTAGCGGGGGTTCAAGAGACCCAGTACTTC,CASSLSLAGVQETQYF
TRBV9,TRBJ1-2,-,-,TGTGCCAGCAGCGTAGCTTCGAGAGGCGGTTTCTATGGCTACACCTTC,CASSVASRGGFYGYTF
TRBV7-3,TRBJ2-3,TRBD2,-,TGTGCCAGCAGCCGGGACTACACACATACGCAGTATTTT,CASSRDYTHTQYF
TRBV19,TRBJ2-1,TRBD1,-,TGTGCCAGTAGGCGAGACAGGGAATTATACAATGAGCAGTTCTTC,CASRRDRELYNEQFF
TRBV19,TRBJ1-5,-,once,TGTGCCAGTAGTATTTGGGGAGAGGGTCAGCCCCAGCATTTT,CASSIWGEGQPQHF
TRBV30,TRBJ2-6,-,-,TGTGGGAGGGAATCTGGGGCCAACGTCCTGACTTTC,CGRESGANVLTF
TRBV4-1,TRBJ1-1,-,-,TGCGCCAGCAGCCAGGCAATTGACAGGAACACTGAAGCTTTCTTT,CASSQAIDRNTEAFF
TRBV5-6,TRBJ2-7,TRBD2,few,TGTGCCAGCAGCACGGGACTAGCGGGGTACGAGCAGTACTTC,CASSTGLAGYEQYF
TRBV19,TRBJ2-7,-,-,TGTGCCAGTAGTATTACTCCAGGGTACGAGCAGTACTTC,CASSITPGYEQYF
TRBV2,TRBJ1-6,-,-,TGTGCCAGCAGTGAACGGGGCAGGGGAATTCCCCTCCACTTT,CASSERGRGIPLHF
TRBV6-1,TRBJ2-5,-,-,TGTGCCAGCATAAACAGGGAAGAGACCCAGTACTTC,CASINREETQYF
TRBV30,TRBJ1-1,-,-,TGTGCCTGGAGTGTTCTCTCAGGGGCCACTGAAGCTTTCTTT,CAWSVLSGATEAFF
TRBV6-1,TRBJ1-2,TRBD1,-,TGTGCCAGCAGTGAAGCGCGGTTCCCGGGACAGGCGAACTATGGCTACACCTTC,CASSEARFPGQANYGYTF
TRBV6-6,TRBJ2-7,TRBD1,-,TGTGCCAGCATACACGGACAGGGGTGGAACGAGCAGTACTTC,CASIHGQGWNEQYF
TRBV2,TRBJ1-4,-,-,TGTGCCAGCAGTGAAAGTGGGGCAGGAAAACTGTTTTTT,CASSESGAGKLFF
TRBV7-2,TRBJ1-2,-,-,TGTGCCAGCAGAAGACAGGCGTTCTATGGCTACACCTTC,CASRRQAFYGYTF
TRBV5-1,TRBJ2-5,-,-,TGCGCCAGCAGCCCGGAGGCTAGTGTGCGGACCCAGTACTTC,CASSPEASVRTQYF
TRBV29-1,TRBJ1-2,TRBD1,-,TGCAGCGTCGGGGACAGCAACTATGGCTACACCTTC,CSVGDSNYGYTF
TRBV2,TRBJ2-7,-,-,TGTGCCAGCAGTGATAACAGAGGGAAGCAGTACTTC,CASSDNRGKQYF
TRBV19,TRBJ1-2,-,-,TGTGCCAGTAGTATAGCGGCAGGGGATAACTATGGCTACACCTTC,CASSIAAGDNYGYTF
TRBV6-6,TRBJ1-1,-,-,TGTGCCAGCAGTTACTCCAATGAAGCTTTCTTT,CASSYSNEAFF
TRBV30,TRBJ1-4,-,-,TGTGCCTGGAGTCCGACAGCCACTAATGAAAAACTGTTTTTT,CAWSPTATNEKLFF
TRBV27,TRBJ1-1,TRBD1,-,TGTGCCAGATGGACAGGAGTGAACACTGAAGCTTTCTTT,CARWTGVNTEAFF
TRBV7-3,TRBJ2-2,TRBD2,-,TGTGCCAGCAGCTTACGAGCGGGGGGGTACACCGGGGAGCTGTTTTTT,CASSLRAGGYTGELFF
TRBV7-9,TRBJ1-5,TRBD1,-,TGTGCCAGCAGCCCAGGACAGGGTAGTCAGCCCCAGCATTTT,CASSPGQGSQPQHF
TRBV5-8,TRBJ2-1,-,-,TGTGCCAGCAGCTTGGCGGGGTCTCGGTACAATGAGCAGTTCTTC,CASSLAGSRYNEQFF
TRBV7-9,TRBJ2-5,TRBD1,-,TGTGCCAGCAGCCCAGAGGGGACAGGGGTCAGGAAGACCCAGTACTTC,CASSPEGTGVRKTQYF
TRBV9,TRBJ2-7,-,-,TGTGCCAGCAGCGTATCCCCCACACAGATTCCCTACGAGCAGTACTTC,CASSVSPTQIPYEQYF
TRBV19,TRBJ2-4,-,few,TGTGCCAGTAGTGAGAACCGCAGGGGATTAGCCAAAAACATTCAGTACTTC,CASSENRRGLAKNIQYF
TRBV21-1,TRBJ1-6,-,-,TGTGCCAGTCAGGGGTGCCTCACTTCCTCGTCTAATTCACCCCTCCACTTT,CASQGCLTSSSNSPLHF
TRBV23-1,TRBJ1-5,-,-,TGCGCCAGCAGTCAACCCGACCAGTGGAGGCCTCAGCCCCAGCATTTT,CASSQPDQWRPQPQHF
TRBV15,TRBJ2-7,TRBD1,-,TGTGCCACCAGCAGAACCTGGGACAGTTGGACCTACGAGCAGTACTTC,CATSRTWDSWTYEQYF
TRBV7-2,TRBJ1-5,-,-,TGTGCCAGCAGTTTGACGGGGATTAGCAATCAGCCCCAGCATTTT,CASSLTGISNQPQHF
TRBV19,TRBJ1-2,TRBD1,-,TGTGCCAGTAGTCGAAGCCCATCCCGGACAGGAGTCTATGGCTACACCTTC,CASSRSPSRTGVYGYTF
TRBV15,TRBJ2-1,-,-,TGTGCCACCAGCAGAGATCAAAACAGGTACAATGAGCAGTTCTTC,CATSRDQNRYNEQFF
TRBV4-2,TRBJ2-2,TRBD1,-,TGTGCCAGCAGCCAAGGGACAGGGTCGAACACCGGGGAGCTGTTTTTT,CASSQGTGSNTGELFF
TRBV6-5,TRBJ1-6,TRBD1,-,TGTGCCAGCAGTTACGCCGGGACAGCTTATAATTCACCCCTCCACTTT,CASSYAGTAYNSPLHF
TRBV18,TRBJ1-4,TRBD1,-,TGTGCCAGCACCGGGACAGGTACCGAAGAACTGTTTTTT,CASTGTGTEELFF
TRBV5-1,TRBJ2-3,TRBD2,-,TGCGCCAGCAGCTCAGGACTAGCGGGGGGCACAGATACGCAGTATTTT,CASSSGLAGGTDTQYF
TRBV10-3,TRBJ1-4,-,once,TGTGCCATCAGGGCCGATGGGGGAGGTGAAAAACTGTTTTTT,CAIRADGGGEKLFF